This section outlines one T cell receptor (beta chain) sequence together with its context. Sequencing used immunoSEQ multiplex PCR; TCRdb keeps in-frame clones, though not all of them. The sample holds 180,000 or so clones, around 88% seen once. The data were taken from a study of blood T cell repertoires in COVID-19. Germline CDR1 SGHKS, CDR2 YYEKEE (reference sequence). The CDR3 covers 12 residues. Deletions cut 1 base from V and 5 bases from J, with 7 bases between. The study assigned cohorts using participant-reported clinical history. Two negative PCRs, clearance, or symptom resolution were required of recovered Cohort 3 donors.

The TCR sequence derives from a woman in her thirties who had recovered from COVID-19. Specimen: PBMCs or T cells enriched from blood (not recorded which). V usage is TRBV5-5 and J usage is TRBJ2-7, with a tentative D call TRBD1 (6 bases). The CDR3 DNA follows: TGTGCCAGCAGCTTGACAGGGAACGAGCAGTACTTC. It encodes CASSLTGNEQYF.